The present T cell receptor (beta chain) was sequenced within a study of low-dose radiotherapy and immunotherapy resistance in tumors. Study context: Patients received cyclophosphamide 200 mg/m2 intravenously every two weeks, the day before radiation-immunotherapy. Patients received 300 mg of oral aspirin each day across four cycles, commencing on cycle 1 day 1.

Solid tumors that lacked tumor-infiltrating lymphocytes and were advanced were present in eligible patients. Germline V gives CDR1 SNHLY, CDR2 FYNNEI. Trimming shortened V by 6 bases and J by 1 base, and 7 bases separated the two germline ends. The CDR3 totals 13 residues. This clonotype has a handful of counts. Alpha and beta chains were covered, as first-strand cDNA relied on TRAV- and TRBV-specific primers. Both a constant-region primer and a V-primer adapter served to amplify TCRs across roughly 20 PCR cycles. With in vitro transcription, the isolated mRNA was amplified. TCRdb processed the reads anew with MiXCR; each CDR3 protein has one entry. Here the sample spans about 13,000 distinct CDR3 sequences, roughly 75% being singletons.

The TCR sequence derives from a human donor with advanced metastatic prostate, ovarian, gallbladder or colorectal cancer (not recorded which). This table probably holds off-target reads from a library built for another chain. This sequence joins TRBV2 and TRBJ1-5; the D is unclear. CDR3 region: CASSARSNQPQHF. The DNA for the CDR3 is TGTGCCAGCAGCGCCAGGAGCAATCAGCCCCAGCATTTT.